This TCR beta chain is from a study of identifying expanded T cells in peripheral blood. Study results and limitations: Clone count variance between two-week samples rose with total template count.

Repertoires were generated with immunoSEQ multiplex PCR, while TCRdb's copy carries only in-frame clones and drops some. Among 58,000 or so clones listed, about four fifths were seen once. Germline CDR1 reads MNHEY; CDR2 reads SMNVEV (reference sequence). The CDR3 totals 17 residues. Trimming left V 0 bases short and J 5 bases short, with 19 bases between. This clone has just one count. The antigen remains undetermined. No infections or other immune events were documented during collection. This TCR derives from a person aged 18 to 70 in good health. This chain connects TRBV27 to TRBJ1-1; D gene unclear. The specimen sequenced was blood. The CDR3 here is CASSLSYSLLETTEAFF. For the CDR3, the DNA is TGTGCCAGCAGTTTATCCTATAGTCTTCTTGAGACGACTGAAGCTTTCTTT.